The 32 T cell receptor beta chains below were found in one sample sequenced in a study of T-cell memory formation after mild COVID-19 listed by TCRdb under 2021. Libraries came from 5' RACE. TCRdb shows the sequencer as Illumina NovaSeq 6000. The public reads were reanalyzed by TCRdb: fastp trimming at Q25, MiXCR alignment, in-frame beta chains only. Here each entry gathers all rows of one CDR3 protein and keeps the most common genes and DNA. The sample contains a few hundred thousand distinct CDR3 sequences, 20% to 25% of them found a single time. The ten largest account for 21% of the sample. Sequenced: PBMCs or a T cell subset sorted from them (not recorded which). The receptors derive from a man aged 18 to 29 who had mild COVID-19 (a few samples of this study predate the infection). The sample titles of this study are shuffled in the database, so cell type and time point are left out; the donor was told from shared clones.

The gene calls are TRBV5-1 and TRBJ2-7, with TRBD2 matching 13 bases. The CDR3 is 15 amino acids. The V gene end was trimmed by 7 bases and the J gene end by 1 base; junction bases not matched to a gene: 5. The germline gives CDR1 SGHRS, CDR2 YFSETQ. The CDR3 coding sequence is TGCGCCAGCTCCCGGACTAGCGGGGGTTCCTACGAGCAGTACTTC. As protein: CASSRTSGGSYEQYF.

The CDR3 protein is CASTPLGAKGYSPLHF. CDR3 nucleotides: TGTGCCAGCACACCCTTGGGCGCAAAGGGATATTCACCCCTCCACTTT. This rearrangement joins TRBV6-1 to TRBJ1-6; unclear D gene. CDR1 and CDR2 (germline): MNHNS, SASEGT. V was trimmed by 7 bases and J by 8 bases, leaving 21 bases between them. This CDR3 spans 16 amino acids.

V gene TRBV10-3 combines with J gene TRBJ2-7; D remains unclear. The CDR3 length is 14 residues. V lost 5 bases, J lost 5 bases, and 16 bases lay in between. The germline V gene encodes CDR1 ENHRY and CDR2 SYGVKD. CDR3 protein: CAISIGPPRHEQYV. DNA for the CDR3: TGTGCCATCAGTATCGGCCCCCCACGCCACGAGCAGTACGTC.

The genes are TRBV6-1 and TRBJ2-7; TRBD1 agrees at 8 bases. From germline, CDR1 is MNHNS and CDR2 SASEGT. Trimming cost V 10 bases and J 2 bases; bases outside gene matches: 4. This CDR3 spans 12 amino acids. The DNA of the CDR3 is TGTGCCACGGACAGGGTTACCTACGAGCAGTACTTC. Residues: CATDRVTYEQYF.

This chain connects TRBV29-1 to TRBJ1-1; D is unresolved. Germline V CDR1 and CDR2: SQVTM, ANQGSEA. V was clipped by 2 bases and J by 1 base, with 8 bases between them. This CDR3 spans 13 amino acids. CDR3 in amino acids: CSVEKPENTEAFF. In nucleotides, the CDR3 is TGCAGCGTTGAAAAACCGGAGAACACTGAAGCTTTCTTT. The full variable domain, completed using reference TRBV29-1 and TRBJ1-1, is SAVISQKPSRDICQRGTSLTIQCQVDSQVTMMFWYRQQPGQSLTLIATANQGSEATYESGFVIDKFPISRPNLTFSTLTVSNMSPEDSSIYLCSVEKPENTEAFFGQGTRLTVV.

The V gene is TRBV14, the J gene TRBJ1-5; D may be TRBD1 (6 bases). Germline values: CDR1 SGHDN, CDR2 FVKESK. There are 16 residues in the CDR3. V was shortened by 4 bases and J by 4 bases, with 17 bases between the two germline ends. CDR3 amino acids: CASSLGVQGWNQPQHF. The CDR3 DNA reads as TGTGCCAGCAGCCTAGGGGTACAGGGATGGAATCAGCCCCAGCATTTT.

The V gene is TRBV4-1, the J gene TRBJ1-2; TRBD1 aligns across 8 bases. The germline CDR1 and CDR2 sequences are MGHRA and YSYEKL. The ends lost 2 bases at V and 5 bases at J; junction bases unmatched: 7. The CDR3 is 15 residues long. The CDR3 DNA reads TGCGCCAGCAGCCAAATCGGCAGGGGGCCGTATGGCTACACCTTC. Translating gives CASSQIGRGPYGYTF.

The chain joins TRBV5-1 to TRBJ2-3; TRBD2 might be the D (6 bases). The CDR3 extends over 13 amino acids. Germline V gives CDR1 SGHRS, CDR2 YFSETQ. Trimming pared 3 bases from V and 11 bases from J, leaving 16 bases between. The CDR3 reads CASSSDSRGRQYF. The DNA for the CDR3 is TGCGCCAGCAGCTCGGACTCGCGGGGTAGGCAGTATTTT. Based on the CDR3 plus reference TRBV5-1 and TRBJ2-3, the full variable domain is KAGVTQTPRYLIKTRGQQVTLSCSPISGHRSVSWYQQTPGQGLQFLFEYFSETQRNKGNFPGRFSGRQFSNSRSEMNVSTLELGDSALYLCASSSDSRGRQYFGPGTRLTVL.

This clonotype was counted between two and nine times. This sequence joins TRBV5-1 and TRBJ1-4; D ambiguous. Looked up from germline, CDR1 is SGHRS and CDR2 is YFSETQ. The CDR3 has 18 amino acids. V lost 0 bases, J lost 0 bases, and 15 bases lay in between. This CDR3 reads CASSLASPGVATNEKLFF. The CDR3 DNA follows: TGCGCCAGCAGCTTGGCTTCCCCCGGCGTTGCAACTAATGAAAAACTGTTTTTT.

In this sample, this clonotype turned up a few times. This sequence joins TRBV7-2 and TRBJ2-1; possible D gene TRBD2, 5 bases. V lost 5 bases and J lost 5, with 13 bases in between. CDR3 length: 14 amino acids. Germline CDR1 reads SGHTA; CDR2 reads FQGNSA. DNA for the CDR3: TGTGCCAGCAGCCCGGAACGGGAACACAATGAGCAGTTCTTC. Its translation is CASSPEREHNEQFF.

J is TRBJ2-1 and V is TRBV10-3, with TRBD1 identical over 11 bases. The CDR3 is 15 amino acids. V lost 4 bases, J lost 14 bases, and 13 bases stayed unmatched. Germline CDR1 and CDR2: ENHRY and SYGVKD. CDR3 DNA: TGTGCCATCAGTGTGGCTGGGACAGGGGGAGGATCGGAGTTCTTC. Amino acids: CAISVAGTGGGSEFF.

This clonotype was detected only a few times. The CDR3 reads CSAKRTGPFMEQFF. The CDR3 DNA sequence: TGCAGTGCCAAGCGGACAGGTCCCTTTATGGAGCAGTTCTTC. The V gene is TRBV20-1, the J gene TRBJ2-1; 7 bases match TRBD1. V lost 6 bases and J lost 10; bases outside the gene matches: 15. The CDR3 spans 14 residues. Germline V gene data show CDR1 as DFQATT and CDR2 as SNEGSKA (reference sequence).

In its sample, this clonotype was seen a few times. This chain links TRBV20-1 with TRBJ2-3; 8 bases are shared with TRBD2. V lost 1 base and J lost 2; bases outside the gene matches: 5. The CDR3 runs to 15 residues. The V gene's germline CDR1 is DFQATT and CDR2 SNEGSKA (reference sequence). CDR3 region: CSARGQAGDTDTQYF. The CDR3 DNA reads as TGCAGTGCTAGAGGCCAAGCGGGGGACACAGATACGCAGTATTTT.

CDR3 residues: CASSLQGDYTDTQYF. The CDR3 DNA is TGCGCCAGCAGCTTACAGGGGGACTACACAGATACGCAGTATTTT. This chain connects TRBV5-1 to TRBJ2-3, with a tentative D call TRBD1 (8 bases). The germline V gene has CDR1 SGHRS and CDR2 YFSETQ. V lost 2 bases, J lost 2 bases, and 12 bases lay in between. The CDR3 covers 15 residues. The whole variable domain, filled in from reference TRBV5-1 and TRBJ2-3, reads KAGVTQTPRYLIKTRGQQVTLSCSPISGHRSVSWYQQTPGQGLQFLFEYFSETQRNKGNFPGRFSGRQFSNSRSEMNVSTLELGDSALYLCASSLQGDYTDTQYFGPGTRLTVL.

V gene TRBV5-1 combines with J gene TRBJ2-3, with TRBD2 identical over 10 bases. The germline V gene encodes CDR1 SGHRS and CDR2 YFSETQ. The CDR3 has 16 amino acids. V shed 4 bases and J 2 bases; nucleotides not matched to a gene: 7. The CDR3 protein is CASSLPLAGDTDTQYF. CDR3 nucleotide sequence: TGCGCCAGCAGCCTCCCGCTAGCGGGGGACACAGATACGCAGTATTTT.

The chain carries TRBV5-5 and TRBJ2-7, with D perhaps TRBD1 (5 bases). The V end was cut by 2 bases, the J end by 6 bases, with 12 bases between. This CDR3 is 13 amino acids long. Germline CDR1 is SGHKS and CDR2 is YYEKEE (reference sequence). CDR3 loop: CASSFQGRVEQYF. CDR3 DNA: TGTGCCAGCAGCTTTCAGGGCCGGGTCGAGCAGTACTTC.

This chain uses TRBV20-1 with TRBJ2-5; D is tentatively TRBD1 or TRBD2 (5 bases each). From germline, CDR1 is DFQATT and CDR2 SNEGSKA (reference sequence). The CDR3 is made up of 12 amino acids. V was cut by 1 base and J by 5 bases, with 8 bases left in between. DNA of the CDR3: TGCAGTGCTAGAGGGGGGACGGAGACCCAGTACTTC. Translating gives CSARGGTETQYF.

This clonotype was seen more than once but under ten times. The chain employs TRBV11-3 and TRBJ2-1; D is ambiguous. The germline CDR1 and CDR2 sequences are SGHNT and YENEEA. The CDR3 sequence is 14 residues long. The germline V and J ends were trimmed by 1 base and 2 bases, with 6 bases remaining between them. CDR3 nucleotides: TGTGCCAGCAGCTTAGGACGGACCTACAATGAGCAGTTCTTC. Amino acids: CASSLGRTYNEQFF.

J is TRBJ2-2 and V is TRBV11-3; 9 bases line up with TRBD1. Germline CDR1 SGHNT, CDR2 YENEEA. After removal of 5 bases from V and 7 bases from J, the junction contained 11 bases not matched to a gene. The CDR3 has 16 residues. CDR3 sequence: CASSPWDREGDGELFF. CDR3 nucleotide sequence: TGTGCCAGCAGCCCGTGGGACAGGGAGGGAGACGGGGAGCTGTTTTTT.

This clonotype appeared a few times. V is TRBV12-3 or TRBV12-4 and J is TRBJ2-7; D is undetermined. V was clipped by 5 bases and J by 6 bases, with 11 bases between them. This CDR3 comprises 12 residues. The CDR3 DNA sequence: TGTGCCAGCAGTCTCCGATTTTCCGAGCAGTACTTC. Translated, it gives CASSLRFSEQYF.

The chain employs TRBV20-1 and TRBJ2-3, with TRBD2 matching 11 bases. The CDR3 has 15 amino acids. CDR1 DFQATT and CDR2 SNEGSKA come from the germline V gene (reference sequence). The ends lost 3 bases at V and 4 bases at J; junction bases unmatched: 6. DNA for the CDR3: TGCAGTGCTAGCCGCCTAGCGGGGGGTGCAGATACGCAGTATTTT. It codes for CSASRLAGGADTQYF.

A note on this clonotype: A much larger clonotype is one base distant, so this may be a read error. The rearrangement links TRBV5-1 to TRBJ2-5; 10 bases are a match to TRBD2. The CDR3 has 15 amino acids. The V gene's germline CDR1 is SGHRS and CDR2 YFSETQ. The J segment lost 3 bases and the V segment lost 6 bases, leaving 8 bases of the junction unmatched. This chain's CDR3 is CASTSGGGIEETQYF. The CDR3 coding sequence is TGCGCCAGCACCAGCGGGGGGGGAATAGAAGAGACCCAGTACTTC.

V usage is TRBV5-6 and J usage is TRBJ1-2, with D hard to call. Germline V gene lookup returns CDR1 SGHDT and CDR2 YYEEEE. V lost 1 base, J lost 8 bases, and 12 bases lay in between. The CDR3 extends over 13 amino acids. The CDR3 sequence: CASSLPGAGGYTF. Here the CDR3 DNA reads TGTGCCAGCAGCTTGCCAGGCGCGGGCGGCTACACCTTC.

This clonotype was counted between two and nine times. The chain has TRBV6-1 and TRBJ1-1; D might be TRBD1 (6 bases). CDR3 length: 14 amino acids. Trimming took 5 bases from V and 4 from J, leaving 14 bases between them. The germline gives CDR1 MNHNS, CDR2 SASEGT. Written as DNA, the CDR3 is TGTGCCAGCAGTCTGACAGGAATTTTCACTGAAGCTTTCTTT. Translation: CASSLTGIFTEAFF.

This clonotype came up many times. A much larger clone lies a single base off, so this may be a read error. The chain joins TRBV6-1 to TRBJ2-5, with 11 bases matching TRBD2. The CDR3 has 15 residues. CDR1 and CDR2 (germline): MNHNS, SASEGT. The V gene end was trimmed by 3 bases and the J gene end by 4 bases; junction bases not matched to a gene: 4. This CDR3 is CASSDLAGGPETQYF. The DNA of the CDR3 is TGTGCCAGCAGTGATTTAGCGGGGGGGCCAGAGACCCAGTACTTC.

This sequence joins TRBV29-1 and TRBJ2-5; TRBD1 is a possible D gene (5 bases). The V end was cut by 0 bases, the J end by 5 bases, with 19 bases between. This CDR3 comprises 16 residues. Germline V gene lookup returns CDR1 SQVTM and CDR2 ANQGSEA. DNA for the CDR3: TGCAGCGTTGAAGATCAAGGTTTAAAGGGGAAGGAGACCCAGTACTTC. Translating gives CSVEDQGLKGKETQYF.

This clonotype was seen only a few times. The chain carries TRBV12-3 or TRBV12-4 and TRBJ1-2; D unresolved. The CDR3 spans 14 residues. V dropped 3 bases and J dropped 5 bases, with 13 bases sitting between them. The CDR3: CASSLMGGEYGYTF. The CDR3 coding sequence is TGTGCCAGCAGTTTGATGGGCGGAGAGTATGGCTACACCTTC.

The chain joins TRBV7-3 to TRBJ2-3; D might be TRBD2 (5 bases). V was clipped by 1 base and J by 5 bases, with 10 bases between them. Per germline, CDR1 SGHTA and CDR2 FQGTGA. The CDR3 consists of 14 residues. The DNA of the CDR3 is TGTGCCAGCAGCTTAATTGGTAGCGTAGATACGCAGTATTTT. This gives the protein CASSLIGSVDTQYF.

This clonotype has only a few counts. The rearrangement joins TRBV24-1 to TRBJ2-1; D unclear. V shed 4 bases and J shed 10 bases, with 7 bases lying between them. Germline V gene lookup returns CDR1 KGHDR and CDR2 SFDVKD. The CDR3 spans 11 residues. CDR3 protein: CATSERTEQFF. The CDR3 nucleotides are TGTGCCACCAGTGAGAGGACGGAGCAGTTCTTC.

This clonotype was detected a few times. V and J are TRBV4-1 and TRBJ2-5, with D hard to call. This CDR3 contains 17 residues. The V gene lost 0 bases and the J gene lost 5 bases, with 19 bases spanning the gap. The germline V gene has CDR1 MGHRA and CDR2 YSYEKL. The CDR3 DNA reads as TGCGCCAGCAGCCAAGAGAATACCTTCCCCGGTGGGGAGACCCAGTACTTC. Its translation: CASSQENTFPGGETQYF.

This clonotype was seen more than once but under ten times. This chain links TRBV4-2 with TRBJ1-5, with no clear D. This CDR3 is 16 amino acids long. With 0 bases removed from V and 7 bases from J, the gap between germline ends came to 16 bases. Germline V CDR1 and CDR2: LGHNA, YNFKEQ. CDR3 DNA sequence: TGTGCCAGCAGCCAAGATAGGAGGACTCCGAGGCAGCCCCAGCATTTT. Encoded protein: CASSQDRRTPRQPQHF.

This clonotype was recorded a few times. This sequence joins TRBV9 and TRBJ1-1, with D hard to call. V was trimmed by 4 bases and J by 7 bases, leaving 17 bases between them. CDR3 length equals 14 residues. In germline, CDR1 is SGDLS, CDR2 YYNGEE. The CDR3 DNA is TGTGCCAGCAGCCCCGAGCCGGGAGGGATTGAAGCTTTCTTT. Protein: CASSPEPGGIEAFF. The full variable domain, completed using reference TRBV9 and TRBJ1-1, is DSGVTQTPKHLITATGQRVTLRCSPRSGDLSVYWYQQSLDQGLQFLIQYYNGEERAKGNILERFSAQQFPDLHSELNLSSLELGDSALYFCASSPEPGGIEAFFGQGTRLTVV.